This T cell receptor (beta chain) derives from a study of blood T cell repertoires in COVID-19. Enrolled through a virtual design, the participants were between about 18 and 100 years of age and came from under 30 US areas. Recovery among Cohort 3 donors was established by two negative PCRs, clearance, or symptom resolution. In the original processing: Quantification of nucleated cells was approximated via reference gene primer amplification. Generated by immunoSEQ multiplex PCR, the TCRdb table keeps only in-frame clones and is missing some. The V and J calls and clone size were taken over from that table, and D and trimming were inferred from the DNA. The data contain under 250,000 clones, 70% to 90% of them singletons. The germline CDR1 and CDR2 sequences are GTSNPN and SVGIG (reference sequence). V trimming: 7 bases; J trimming: 2 bases; junction bases outside the gene matches: 7. The CDR3 length is 13 residues.

This clonotype was sampled from a man in his forties who had recovered from COVID-19. This chain links TRBV30 with TRBJ1-1, with TRBD1 matching over 7 bases. The sample consisted of PBMCs or T cells enriched from blood (not recorded which). The CDR3 is CASGQAINTEAFF. The CDR3 coding sequence is TGTGCCTCCGGACAGGCGATAAACACTGAAGCTTTCTTT.